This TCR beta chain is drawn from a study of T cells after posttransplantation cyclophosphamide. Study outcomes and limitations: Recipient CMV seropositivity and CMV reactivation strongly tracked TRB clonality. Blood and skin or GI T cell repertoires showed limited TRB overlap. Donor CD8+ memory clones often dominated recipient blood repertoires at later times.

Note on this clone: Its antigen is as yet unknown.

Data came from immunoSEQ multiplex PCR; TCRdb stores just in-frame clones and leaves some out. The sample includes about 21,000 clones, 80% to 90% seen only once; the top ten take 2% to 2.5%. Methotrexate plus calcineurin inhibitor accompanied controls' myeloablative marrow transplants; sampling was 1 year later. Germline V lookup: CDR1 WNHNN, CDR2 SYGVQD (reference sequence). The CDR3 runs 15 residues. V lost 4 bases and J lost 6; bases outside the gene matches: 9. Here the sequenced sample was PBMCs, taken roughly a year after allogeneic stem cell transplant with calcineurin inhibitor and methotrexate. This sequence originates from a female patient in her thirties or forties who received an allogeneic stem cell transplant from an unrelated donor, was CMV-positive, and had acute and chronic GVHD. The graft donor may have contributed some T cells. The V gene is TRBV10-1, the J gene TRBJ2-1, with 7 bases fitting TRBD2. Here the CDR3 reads CASSAGLEVGNEQFF. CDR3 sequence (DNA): TGCGCCAGCAGTGCCGGACTAGAGGTTGGCAATGAGCAGTTCTTC.